Following are 23 T cell receptor beta chains from one sample sequenced in a study of low-dose radiotherapy and immunotherapy resistance in tumors. The PCR that amplified TCRs ran for about 20 cycles, relying on a constant-region primer and a V-primer adapter. TCRdb passed the reads through MiXCR, listing each CDR3 protein once. The table shows about 52,000 distinct CDR3 sequences, with 33% occurring only once. Time point defined: after trial treatment. Indicated treatment: LDRT plus nivolumab, ipilimumab, low-dose cyclophosphamide and aspirin (RACIN trial). Specimen: PBMCs, collected after low-dose radiotherapy plus immunotherapy. All receptors come from a male donor with rectosigmoid adenocarcinoma.

Notes on this clonotype: This clone may be a read error of a much larger clone one base away. The J gene is TRBJ1-6, the V gene TRBV6-5; a weak D match, TRBD1 (5 bases). The CDR3 loop spans 12 amino acids. Germline values: CDR1 MNHEY, CDR2 SVGAGI. Trimming pared 6 bases from V and 11 bases from J, leaving 11 bases between. CDR3 sequence: CASRALTAPLHF. The CDR3 DNA reads TGTGCCAGCAGGGCCCTGACAGCACCCCTCCACTTT.

This clonotype was seen more than once but under ten times. The chain couples TRBV6-1 to TRBJ2-1; D possibly corresponds to TRBD1 (6 bases). The V and J ends lost 2 bases and 1 base respectively, with 12 bases between them. Germline V gene sequence: CDR1 MNHNS, CDR2 SASEGT. The CDR3 extends over 16 amino acids. CDR3 loop: CASSESGQGSYNEQFF. The CDR3 region has the DNA TGTGCCAGCAGTGAATCCGGGCAGGGGTCCTACAATGAGCAGTTCTTC.

Details on this clonotype: The likely explanation is a read error, given a far larger clone one base away. The V call is TRBV2, the J call TRBJ2-1; maybe TRBD1 (5 bases). Trimming took 8 bases from V and 13 from J, leaving 27 bases between them. The CDR3 is made up of 15 amino acids. The germline V gene has CDR1 SNHLY and CDR2 FYNNEI. The CDR3 DNA reads as TGTGCCAGCGCTAGGGAAGGAACAGGAGTAGAGACCCAGTTCTTC. This codes for CASAREGTGVETQFF.

A few counts support this clonotype. The V and J genes are TRBV2 and TRBJ2-7, with TRBD1 matching over 8 bases. J gave up 5 bases and V 4 bases, and 7 bases lay outside the gene matches. Germline CDR1 is SNHLY and CDR2 is FYNNEI. CDR3 length: 14 residues. The CDR3 is CASSGWTGQDEQYF. CDR3 in DNA: TGTGCCAGCAGTGGCTGGACAGGGCAAGACGAGCAGTACTTC.

By its share, this clonotype is medium-sized. The chain has TRBV6-6 and TRBJ1-5; D uncertain. V dropped 2 bases and J dropped 7 bases, with 9 bases sitting between them. CDR1 and CDR2 (germline): MNHNY, SVGAGI (reference sequence). This CDR3 has 13 residues. CDR3 sequence (DNA): TGTGCCAGCAGTTACGTGCTGGACCAGCCCCAGCATTTT. This encodes CASSYVLDQPQHF.

The gene calls are TRBV28 and TRBJ2-3, with D perhaps assigned TRBD1 or TRBD2 (5 bases each). The CDR3 is 14 amino acids. The V gene lost 7 bases and the J gene lost 5 bases, with 16 bases spanning the gap. Germline V gene lookup returns CDR1 MDHEN and CDR2 SYDVKM. CDR3 residues: CASKEGRLGDTQYF. CDR3 sequence (DNA): TGTGCCAGCAAAGAGGGGCGGTTGGGAGATACGCAGTATTTT.

This clonotype has a count of ten or more. V and J are TRBV6-4 and TRBJ2-6, with D hard to call. CDR3 length: 15 amino acids. The germline gives CDR1 MRHNA, CDR2 SNTAGT. V was cut by 5 bases and J by 0 bases, with 8 bases left in between. CDR3 in amino acids: CASSPDGSGANVLTF. CDR3 DNA sequence: TGTGCCAGCAGTCCTGACGGCTCTGGGGCCAACGTCCTGACTTTC.

At least ten counts were recorded for this clonotype. V and J are TRBV6-2 or TRBV6-3 and TRBJ1-6, with no clear D. V shed 5 bases and J shed 0 bases, with 14 bases lying between them. Per the germline V gene, CDR1 is MNHEY and CDR2 is SVGEGT. The CDR3 length is 17 residues. The CDR3: CASSEDHSISYNSPLHF. The CDR3, as DNA: TGTGCCAGCAGTGAAGATCACAGCATCTCCTATAATTCACCCCTCCACTTT.

The chain links TRBV28 to TRBJ2-3, with 9 bases matching TRBD1. J lost 6 bases, V lost 3 bases, and 7 bases had no gene match. Germline V lookup: CDR1 MDHEN, CDR2 SYDVKM. CDR3 length: 15 amino acids. The CDR3 loop reads CASSFGGQGLDTQYF. DNA of the CDR3: TGTGCCAGCAGTTTCGGGGGACAGGGTTTGGATACGCAGTATTTT.

There are many counts of this clonotype. The V gene is TRBV28, the J gene TRBJ1-5; TRBD1 might be the D (5 bases). CDR3 length: 14 amino acids. Germline CDR1 reads MDHEN; CDR2 reads SYDVKM. V shed 5 bases and J shed 3 bases, with 11 bases lying between them. The CDR3: CASSIPGLNQPQHF. The CDR3 DNA reads TGTGCCAGCAGTATACCGGGGCTCAATCAGCCCCAGCATTTT.

The rearrangement uses TRBV2 and TRBJ2-2; D is ambiguous. This CDR3 contains 12 residues. V was shortened by 4 bases and J by 3 bases, with 3 bases between the two germline ends. Germline assignment: CDR1 SNHLY and CDR2 FYNNEI. CDR3: CASSVYTGELFF. As DNA, the CDR3 is TGTGCCAGCAGTGTTTACACCGGGGAGCTGTTTTTT.

By share, this clonotype counts as medium-sized. This chain joins TRBV5-1 and TRBJ2-7; D perhaps matches TRBD1 (6 bases). The V gene's germline CDR1 is SGHRS and CDR2 YFSETQ. The V end lost 4 bases, the J end lost 2 bases, and 19 bases lay between the germline ends. CDR3 length: 16 residues. CDR3 amino acids: CASSPQGQSTAYEQYF. As DNA, the CDR3 is TGCGCCAGCAGCCCCCAGGGGCAGAGCACAGCCTACGAGCAGTACTTC.

This clonotype occurred many times. The chain has TRBV28 and TRBJ1-1; 9 nucleotides match TRBD1. V trimming: 3 bases; J trimming: 10 bases; junction bases outside the gene matches: 0. The V gene's germline CDR1 is MDHEN and CDR2 SYDVKM. This CDR3 comprises 11 residues. CDR3 sequence (DNA): TGTGCCAGCAGTTTGGGACAGGGAGCTTTCTTT. Translated, it gives CASSLGQGAFF.

For this clonotype: The likely explanation is a read error, given a far larger clone one base away. The rearrangement links TRBV28 to TRBJ2-1, with a possible D match to TRBD1 (5 bases). The CDR3 length is 13 residues. The ends were cut back, 4 bases at V and 10 bases at J, with 14 bases in the middle. Germline values: CDR1 MDHEN, CDR2 SYDVKM. The CDR3 DNA reads as TGTGCCAGCAGTTGGGGCGTTTCCTACGAGCAGTTCTTC. This codes for CASSWGVSYEQFF.

V and J are TRBV11-3 and TRBJ2-4; 9 nucleotides match TRBD1. The V segment lost 3 bases and the J segment 7 bases; nucleotides outside the gene matches: 1. This CDR3 is 13 amino acids long. Germline assignment: CDR1 SGHNT and CDR2 YENEEA. The DNA for the CDR3 is TGTGCCAGCAGCTTCGGACAGGGGAACATTCAGTACTTC. Translation gives CASSFGQGNIQYF.

This clonotype occurred a few times. A far more abundant clone sits one base away, making this likely a read error. The DNA of the CDR3 is TGTGCCAGCAGCTCCCCATTACAGGGAGCGTCCTACAATGAGCAGTACTTC. This translates into CASSSPLQGASYNEQYF. The J gene is TRBJ2-4, the V gene TRBV7-6; D is perhaps TRBD1 (6 bases). CDR3 length equals 17 residues. Trimming shortened V by 4 bases and J by 13 bases, and 29 bases separated the two germline ends. From germline, CDR1 is SGHVS and CDR2 FNYEAQ.

This clonotype occurred many times. The chain employs TRBV28 and TRBJ1-1; possible D gene TRBD1, 5 bases. In germline, CDR1 is MDHEN, CDR2 SYDVKM. V gave up 3 bases and J gave up 2 bases, with 10 bases separating them. The CDR3 spans 14 residues. DNA of the CDR3: TGTGCCAGCAGTTTGTTGAGGGGAAACACTGAAGCTTTCTTT. Its protein product is CASSLLRGNTEAFF.

The V and J genes are TRBV10-3 and TRBJ1-1; no definite D call. The CDR3 runs to 15 residues. The V gene's germline CDR1 is ENHRY and CDR2 SYGVKD. Trimming shortened V by 6 bases and J by 2 bases, and 16 bases separated the two germline ends. This chain's CDR3 is CAISRDVRVNTEAFF. The CDR3 DNA sequence: TGTGCCATCAGCCGCGATGTGAGGGTTAACACTGAAGCTTTCTTT.

This clonotype was counted a few times. This rearrangement joins TRBV28 to TRBJ1-5; D remains ambiguous. The CDR3 has 13 amino acids. The V gene lost 7 bases and the J gene lost 6 bases, with 13 bases spanning the gap. Germline V CDR1 and CDR2: MDHEN, SYDVKM. The CDR3, as DNA: TGTGCCAGCACCCCAGACCGGGGTCAGCCCCAGCATTTT. It encodes CASTPDRGQPQHF.

This clonotype is a singleton in its sample. The likely explanation is a read error, given a far larger clone one base away. The rearrangement joins TRBV7-8 to TRBJ2-5; 8 bases match TRBD2. From germline, CDR1 is SGHVS and CDR2 FQNEAQ. CDR3 size: 18 residues. CDR3: CASSFLSEGLVDQETRYF. CDR3 DNA sequence: TGTGCCAGCAGCTTCCTTAGTGAGGGACTAGTAGATCAAGAGACCCGGTACTTC. Full variable domain (outside the CDR3, taken from reference TRBV7-8 and TRBJ2-5): GAGVSQSPRYKVAKRGQDVALRCDPISGHVSLFWYQQALGQGPEFLTYFQNEAQLDKSGLPSDRFFAERPEGSVSTLKIQRTQQEDSAVYLCASSFLSEGLVDQETRYFGPGTRLLVL.

This clonotype was recorded many times. The chain joins TRBV29-1 to TRBJ2-5; a weak D match, TRBD1 (5 bases). Deletions cut 4 bases from V and 1 base from J, with 10 bases between. This CDR3 is 13 amino acids long. Per germline, CDR1 SQVTM and CDR2 ANQGSEA. Here the CDR3 DNA reads TGCAGCGTTGTGGTTCAGGGCCAAGAGACCCAGTACTTC. Its translation: CSVVVQGQETQYF.

This clonotype is medium-sized by share. J is TRBJ2-7 and V is TRBV28; D tentatively fits TRBD1 or TRBD2 (5 bases each). Germline V CDR1 and CDR2: MDHEN, SYDVKM. The CDR3 consists of 16 residues. The germline V and J ends were trimmed by 5 bases and 5 bases, with 22 bases remaining between them. The CDR3 protein is CASSKVSWGSPHEQYF. CDR3 nucleotides: TGTGCCAGCAGTAAGGTGAGCTGGGGGAGTCCCCACGAGCAGTACTTC.

The chain employs TRBV5-1 and TRBJ2-2; D is unresolved. V lost 1 base to trimming and J lost 0 bases, with 13 bases between them. CDR3 length: 17 amino acids. Germline V gene sequence: CDR1 SGHRS, CDR2 YFSETQ. The CDR3 DNA is TGCGCCAGCAGCTTGCGAGCTCCTGCCTCGAACACCGGGGAGCTGTTTTTT. Its protein is CASSLRAPASNTGELFF.